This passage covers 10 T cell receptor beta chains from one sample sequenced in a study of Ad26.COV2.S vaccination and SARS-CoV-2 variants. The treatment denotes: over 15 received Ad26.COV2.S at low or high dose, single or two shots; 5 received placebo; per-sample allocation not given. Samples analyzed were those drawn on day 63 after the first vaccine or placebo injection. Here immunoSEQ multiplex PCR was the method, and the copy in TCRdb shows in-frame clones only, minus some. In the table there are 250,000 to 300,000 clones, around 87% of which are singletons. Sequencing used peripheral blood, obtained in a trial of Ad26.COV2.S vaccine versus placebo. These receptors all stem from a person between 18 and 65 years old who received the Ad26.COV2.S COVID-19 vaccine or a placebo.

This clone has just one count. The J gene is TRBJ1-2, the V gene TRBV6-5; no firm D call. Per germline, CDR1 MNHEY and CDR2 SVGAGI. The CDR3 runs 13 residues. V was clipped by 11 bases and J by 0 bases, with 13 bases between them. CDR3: CAVWAAANYGYTF. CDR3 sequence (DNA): TGTGCCGTATGGGCGGCTGCTAACTATGGCTACACCTTC.

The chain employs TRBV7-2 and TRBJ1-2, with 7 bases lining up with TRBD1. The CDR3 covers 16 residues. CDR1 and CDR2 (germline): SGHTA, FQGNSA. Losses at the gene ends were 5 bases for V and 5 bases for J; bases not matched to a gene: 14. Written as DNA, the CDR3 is TGTGCCAGCAGCAAGGAGGGGACAGCTCAAACTTATGGCTACACCTTC. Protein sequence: CASSKEGTAQTYGYTF.

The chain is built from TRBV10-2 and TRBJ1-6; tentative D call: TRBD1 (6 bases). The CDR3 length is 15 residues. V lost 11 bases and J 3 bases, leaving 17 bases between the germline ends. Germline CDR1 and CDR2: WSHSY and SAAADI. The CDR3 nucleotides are TGCGCCTCCCAACAGGGTCGTAACTATAATTCACCCCTCCACTTT. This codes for CASQQGRNYNSPLHF.

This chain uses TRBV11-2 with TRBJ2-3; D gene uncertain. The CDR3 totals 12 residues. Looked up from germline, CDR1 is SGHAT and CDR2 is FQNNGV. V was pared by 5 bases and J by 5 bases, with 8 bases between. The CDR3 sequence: CASSTAGDTQYF. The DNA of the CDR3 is TGTGCCAGCAGCACAGCTGGAGATACGCAGTATTTT.

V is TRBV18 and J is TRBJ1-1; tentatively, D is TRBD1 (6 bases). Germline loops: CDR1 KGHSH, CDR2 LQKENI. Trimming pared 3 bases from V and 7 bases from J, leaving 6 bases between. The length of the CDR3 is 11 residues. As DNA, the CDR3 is TGTGCCAGCTCACCGGACAGTGAAGCTTTCTTT. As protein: CASSPDSEAFF.

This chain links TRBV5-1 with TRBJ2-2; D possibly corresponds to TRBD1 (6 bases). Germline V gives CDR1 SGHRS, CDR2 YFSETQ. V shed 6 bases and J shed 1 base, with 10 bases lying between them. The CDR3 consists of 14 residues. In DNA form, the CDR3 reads TGCGCCAGCACTCCGGGACAGAACACCGGGGAGCTGTTTTTT. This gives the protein CASTPGQNTGELFF.

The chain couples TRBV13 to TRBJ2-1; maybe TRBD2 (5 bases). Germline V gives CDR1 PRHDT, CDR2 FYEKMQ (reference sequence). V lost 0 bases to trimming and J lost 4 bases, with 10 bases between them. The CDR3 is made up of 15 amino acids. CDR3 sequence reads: CASSLGRALYNEQFF. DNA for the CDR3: TGTGCCAGCAGCTTAGGGCGGGCTTTATACAATGAGCAGTTCTTC.

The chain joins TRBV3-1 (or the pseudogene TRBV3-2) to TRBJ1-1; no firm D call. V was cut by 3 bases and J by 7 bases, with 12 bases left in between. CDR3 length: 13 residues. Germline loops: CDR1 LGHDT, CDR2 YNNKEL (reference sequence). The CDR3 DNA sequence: TGTGCCAGCAGCCAGAACCGGCTCAATGAAGCTTTCTTT. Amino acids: CASSQNRLNEAFF.

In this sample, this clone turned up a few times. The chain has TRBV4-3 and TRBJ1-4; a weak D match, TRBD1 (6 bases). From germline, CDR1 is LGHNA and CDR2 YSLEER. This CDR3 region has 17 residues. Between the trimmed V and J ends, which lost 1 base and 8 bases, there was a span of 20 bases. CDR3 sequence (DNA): TGCGCCAGCAGCCAAGGGCCCTTACAGGGTGCGCGGGAAAAACTGTTTTTT. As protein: CASSQGPLQGAREKLFF.

The CDR3 region has the DNA TGTGCCAGCAGCCAAGGGCGGCGGGAGTTTTTCAATGAGCAGTTCTTC. Protein: CASSQGRREFFNEQFF. V usage is TRBV3-1 (or the pseudogene TRBV3-2) and J usage is TRBJ2-1, with 7 nucleotides matching TRBD2. Germline CDR1 is LGHDT and CDR2 is YNNKEL (reference sequence). The CDR3 sequence is 16 residues long. With 1 base clipped from V and 6 bases from J, the junction kept 9 bases outside the gene matches.